This T cell receptor beta chain was sequenced during a study of CXCR3-negative and CXCR3-positive naive CD8 T cells. Turning to this clonotype: What it binds is not known.

5' RACE with UMI labels generated the TRB cDNA libraries. TCRdb re-analyzed the 5' RACE reads; it lists each CDR3 protein once, without DNA. This table holds tens of thousands of distinct CDR3 sequences. Germline assignment: CDR1 SGHVS and CDR2 FNYEAQ. The CDR3 is 15 residues long. Study-wide results and caveats: Partially decreased CXCR3 expression was recorded after cryopreservation, and fresh PBMCs were used in most assays.

The receptor was derived from a human donor in good health. Some clones in this sample may be carry-over from other donors' samples. This chain links TRBV7-6 with TRBJ2-7; no DNA is available, so the TRBD1 call from TCRdb remains unchecked. Sequencing input: naive CXCR3- CD8+ T cells from blood. Subset reported: CD45RO-CCR7+CD27+CD95- naive CD8+ T cells lacking CXCR3 (TNR3-). The CDR3 loop is CASSPGRQGRNEQYF.